This paragraph covers one T cell receptor beta chain sequence. Its antigen remains unknown. This sample is part of a study of T cell repertoires in cytomegalovirus infection. Turning to the study itself: It can be stated that public TCR beta signatures indicated CMV infection as well as a matching HLA type. General study points: The study found HLA-C-restricted CMV-specific TCR beta clonotypes dominating the ex vivo response.

CDR1 is SNHLY and CDR2 is FYNNEI in the germline V gene. With 6 bases removed from V and 1 base from J, the gap between germline ends came to 18 bases. This CDR3 spans 16 amino acids. TCRdb re-called the reads through MiXCR, storing one row per CDR3 protein. The table lists a few hundred thousand distinct CDR3 sequences, under 20% of them singletons, with around 12% in the top ten. The sequence was obtained from a human donor in good health (CMV status not recorded). Some clones in this sample may be carry-over from other donors' samples. V gene TRBV2 combines with J gene TRBJ1-1; no definite D call. Material for sequencing was PBMCs. The CDR3: CASSAMLGGTNTEAFF. In DNA form, the CDR3 reads TGTGCCAGCAGCGCTATGCTCGGAGGAACGAACACTGAAGCTTTCTTT. Variable domain in full (rest from reference TRBV2 and TRBJ1-1): EPEVTQTPSHQVTQMGQEVILRCVPISNHLYFYWYRQILGQKVEFLVSFYNNEISEKSEIFDDQFSVERPDGSNFTLKIRSTKLEDSAMYFCASSAMLGGTNTEAFFGQGTRLTVV.